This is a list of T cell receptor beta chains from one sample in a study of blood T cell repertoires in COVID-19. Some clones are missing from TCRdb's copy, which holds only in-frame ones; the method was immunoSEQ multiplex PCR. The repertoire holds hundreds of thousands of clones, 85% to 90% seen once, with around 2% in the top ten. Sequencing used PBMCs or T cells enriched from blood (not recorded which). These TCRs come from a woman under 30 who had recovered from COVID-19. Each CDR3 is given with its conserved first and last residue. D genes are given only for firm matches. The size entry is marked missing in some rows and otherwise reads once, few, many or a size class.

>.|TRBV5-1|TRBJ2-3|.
CASSFGLPTPTDTQYF
TGCGCCAGCAGCTTCGGACTACCAACCCCCACAGATACGCAGTATTTT
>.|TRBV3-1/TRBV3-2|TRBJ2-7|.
CASSHGVRNEQYF
TGTGCCAGCTCCCACGGGGTGAGGAACGAGCAGTACTTC
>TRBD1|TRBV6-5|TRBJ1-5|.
CASSIGQGSNQPQHF
TGTGCCAGCAGTATTGGACAGGGTAGCAATCAGCCCCAGCATTTT
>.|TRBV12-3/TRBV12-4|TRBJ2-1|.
CASSYSNEQFF
TGTGCCAGCAGTTATAGCAATGAGCAGTTCTTC
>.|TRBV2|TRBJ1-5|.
CASSEPTPPGQRQPQHF
TGTGCCAGCAGTGAACCGACTCCGCCGGGACAACGACAGCCCCAGCATTTT
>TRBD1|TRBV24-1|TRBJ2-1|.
CATSDFKGQGSEQFF
TGTGCCACCAGTGACTTCAAAGGACAGGGGAGTGAGCAGTTCTTC
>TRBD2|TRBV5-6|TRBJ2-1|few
CASSLTGEGGGEQFF
TGTGCCAGCAGCCTGACGGGAGAGGGCGGGGGTGAGCAGTTCTTC
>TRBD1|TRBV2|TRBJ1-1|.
CASSFYRQGASTEAFF
TGTGCCAGCAGTTTTTACCGACAGGGGGCGAGCACTGAAGCTTTCTTT
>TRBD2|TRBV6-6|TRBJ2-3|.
CASRPGTSGAPREYF
TGTGCCAGCAGACCAGGGACTAGCGGGGCCCCGCGGGAGTATTTT
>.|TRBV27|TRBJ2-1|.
CASSSLGARNEQFF
TGTGCCAGCAGTTCCTTAGGGGCAAGAAATGAGCAGTTCTTC
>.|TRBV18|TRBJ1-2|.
CASSPSTATGGYGYTF
TGTGCCAGCTCACCATCCACCGCGACAGGCGGATATGGCTACACCTTC
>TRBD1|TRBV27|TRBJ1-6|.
CASSPGQVVSPLHF
TGTGCCAGCAGTCCAGGACAGGTGGTATCACCCCTCCACTTT
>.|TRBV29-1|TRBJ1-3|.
CSVRVGNTIYF
TGCAGCGTTCGGGTTGGAAACACCATATATTTT
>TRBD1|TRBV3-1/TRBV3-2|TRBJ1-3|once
CASGPDRGMAGNTIYF
TGTGCCAGCGGACCCGACAGGGGAATGGCTGGAAACACCATATATTTT
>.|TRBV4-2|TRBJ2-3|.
CASSQFRGGPDTQYF
TGTGCCAGCAGCCAATTCCGCGGGGGCCCAGATACGCAGTATTTT
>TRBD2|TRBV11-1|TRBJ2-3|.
CASSLAGGTDTQYF
TGTGCCAGCAGCTTGGCGGGGGGCACAGATACGCAGTATTTT
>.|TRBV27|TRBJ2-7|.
CASSLRGGADEQYF
TGTGCCAGCAGTTTAAGAGGGGGGGCGGATGAGCAGTACTTC
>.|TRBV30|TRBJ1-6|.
CAWSLQGDSPLHF
TGTGCCTGGAGTCTACAGGGTGATTCACCCCTCCACTTT
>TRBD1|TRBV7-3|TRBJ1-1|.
CASSLPRQGGTEAFF
TGTGCCAGCAGCTTACCGAGACAGGGGGGCACTGAAGCTTTCTTT
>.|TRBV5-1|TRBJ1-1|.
CASSLGGATEAFF
TGCGCCAGCAGCTTAGGAGGGGCCACTGAAGCTTTCTTT
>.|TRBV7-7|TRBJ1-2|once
CASSWRKSDSGARIYGYTF
TGTGCTAGCAGCTGGCGTAAATCGGACAGTGGGGCGCGTATCTATGGCTACACCTTC
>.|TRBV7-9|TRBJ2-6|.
CASSLELNVLTF
TGTGCCAGCAGCTTAGAGCTGAACGTCCTGACTTTC
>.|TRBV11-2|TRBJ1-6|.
CASSSELRRVLNSPLHF
TGTGCCAGCAGCTCGGAACTCAGGAGGGTGTTGAATTCACCCCTCCACTTT